Below are 26 T cell receptor beta chains sequenced from a single sample in a study of blood T cell repertoires in COVID-19. Data came from immunoSEQ multiplex PCR; TCRdb stores just in-frame clones and leaves some out. Of over 150,000 clones detected, around 87% appear once; the ten largest clones hold around 3%. The sample consisted of peripheral blood. The receptors originated from a man aged 35 to 55 with active or convalescent COVID-19.

This clone is a singleton in its sample. V gene TRBV28 combines with J gene TRBJ2-1; the match to TRBD2 covers 7 bases. Germline V gene sequence: CDR1 MDHEN, CDR2 SYDVKM. V dropped 6 bases and J dropped 4; count of bases not matched to a gene: 12. CDR3 length: 16 amino acids. CDR3 nucleotide sequence: TGTGCCAGCAGAGACACTAGCGCAAGAACTTACAATGAGCAGTTCTTC. It translates to CASRDTSARTYNEQFF.

This clone has a handful of counts. The rearrangement uses TRBV7-9 and TRBJ2-7; D is possibly TRBD1 (6 bases). CDR1 is SEHNR and CDR2 is FQNEAQ in the germline V gene (reference sequence). The CDR3 contains 13 residues. V lost 4 bases, J lost 2 bases, and 9 bases lay in between. The chain's CDR3 is CASSSQGPYEQYF. The CDR3 bases are TGTGCCAGCAGCTCACAGGGCCCCTACGAGCAGTACTTC.

The chain couples TRBV2 to TRBJ1-2, with 8 bases fitting TRBD1. V shed 5 bases, J shed 2 bases, and the junction held 1 base outside the gene matches. Per germline, CDR1 SNHLY and CDR2 FYNNEI. The CDR3 covers 13 residues. CDR3 DNA: TGTGCCAGCAGTCGACAGGGGAACTATGGCTACACCTTC. Encoded protein: CASSRQGNYGYTF.

The gene calls are TRBV9 and TRBJ2-2, with TRBD2 identical over 9 bases. Unmatched junction bases numbered 6, after V lost 0 bases and J lost 6 bases. CDR1 SGDLS and CDR2 YYNGEE come from the germline V gene. This CDR3 is 16 amino acids long. The CDR3 sequence: CASSVGGGARAGELFF. The CDR3 nucleotides are TGTGCCAGCAGCGTAGGCGGGGGGGCCCGGGCCGGGGAGCTGTTTTTT. Complete variable domain (other parts from reference TRBV9 and TRBJ2-2): DSGVTQTPKHLITATGQRVTLRCSPRSGDLSVYWYQQSLDQGLQFLIQYYNGEERAKGNILERFSAQQFPDLHSELNLSSLELGDSALYFCASSVGGGARAGELFFGEGSRLTVL.

V usage is TRBV7-6 and J usage is TRBJ2-3, with TRBD1 as a possible D gene (5 bases). Per germline, CDR1 SGHVS and CDR2 FNYEAQ. V lost 0 bases, J lost 0 bases, and 7 bases lay in between. CDR3 length: 15 amino acids. DNA for the CDR3: TGTGCCAGCAGCTTAGCAAGGACAAGCACAGATACGCAGTATTTT. This gives the protein CASSLARTSTDTQYF.

This clone showed up just once. The DNA of the CDR3 is TGTGCCAGCAGTGAAGTTGGACAGGCTAATCAAGAGACCCAGTACTTC. It codes for CASSEVGQANQETQYF. This rearrangement joins TRBV6-1 to TRBJ2-5, with 7 bases that match TRBD1. Per germline, CDR1 MNHNS and CDR2 SASEGT. The J segment lost 2 bases and the V segment lost 1 base, leaving 7 bases of the junction unmatched. This CDR3 region has 16 residues.

The rearrangement joins TRBV6-5 to TRBJ2-1, with 8 bases aligning to TRBD2. CDR3 length: 16 residues. Germline-derived CDR1 and CDR2 are MNHEY and SVGAGI. The V and J ends lost 0 bases and 5 bases, in that order; junction bases with no gene match: 6. CDR3 loop: CASSYSYGGVHNEQFF. The CDR3 DNA is TGTGCCAGCAGTTACTCGTACGGGGGGGTACACAATGAGCAGTTCTTC.

The J gene is TRBJ2-5, the V gene TRBV13; D not resolved. Germline V CDR1 and CDR2: PRHDT, FYEKMQ (reference sequence). The CDR3 sequence is 14 residues long. The V end was cut by 5 bases, the J end by 1 base, with 11 bases between. CDR3 DNA sequence: TGTGCCAGCAGCCTCTTATCCGGCCAAGAGACCCAGTACTTC. It specifies CASSLLSGQETQYF.

The chain uses TRBV3-1 (or the pseudogene TRBV3-2) and TRBJ1-1; 8 bases are a match to TRBD1. The CDR3 covers 14 residues. Looked up from germline, CDR1 is LGHDT and CDR2 is YNNKEL (reference sequence). The trim removed 3 bases at V and 6 bases at J, leaving 6 bases unmatched. The CDR3 region has the DNA TGTGCCAGCAGCCAGGGACAGGTCGACGCTGAAGCTTTCTTT. It is translated as CASSQGQVDAEAFF.

The J gene is TRBJ1-4, the V gene TRBV7-9; D call uncertain. Germline values: CDR1 SEHNR, CDR2 FQNEAQ (reference sequence). This CDR3 has 11 residues. V lost 5 bases and J 11 bases, leaving 9 bases between the germline ends. This chain's CDR3 is CASSPREKLFF. The CDR3 DNA sequence: TGTGCCAGCAGCCCTCGGGAGAAACTGTTTTTT.

The genes are TRBV7-9 and TRBJ1-1; D remains unclear. V shed 5 bases and J shed 4 bases, with 17 bases lying between them. In germline, CDR1 is SEHNR, CDR2 FQNEAQ (reference sequence). This CDR3 comprises 15 residues. The CDR3 DNA is TGTGCCAGCAGCCCTCTCATGGGAGGCGGCACTGAAGCTTTCTTT. It encodes CASSPLMGGGTEAFF.

This clone was counted between two and nine times. The genes are TRBV4-2 and TRBJ1-1; D is undetermined. The CDR3 is 13 amino acids. From germline, CDR1 is LGHNA and CDR2 YNFKEQ. V lost 0 bases and J 7 bases, leaving 9 bases between the germline ends. The CDR3 protein is CASSQERTLEAFF. DNA for the CDR3: TGTGCCAGCAGCCAAGAACGGACTCTTGAAGCTTTCTTT.

This chain connects TRBV5-1 to TRBJ2-1, with 8 bases matching TRBD1. J was trimmed by 5 bases and V by 0 bases; bases with no gene match: 4. Germline values: CDR1 SGHRS, CDR2 YFSETQ. The CDR3 sequence is 15 residues long. This chain's CDR3 is CASSLGTGLNNEQFF. The DNA of the CDR3 is TGCGCCAGCAGCTTGGGGACAGGGTTGAACAATGAGCAGTTCTTC.

The genes are TRBV19 and TRBJ2-6; tentatively, D is TRBD2 (5 bases). Germline V lookup: CDR1 LNHDA, CDR2 SQIVND (reference sequence). Trimming pared 7 bases from V and 0 bases from J, leaving 19 bases between. CDR3 length: 18 amino acids. CDR3 in amino acids: CASTIRENRASGANVLTF. The CDR3 DNA sequence: TGTGCCAGTACCATACGGGAAAATAGAGCCTCTGGGGCCAACGTCCTGACTTTC.

As concerns this clone: The junction departs from the called germline gene at one end, perhaps through a read error. The J gene is TRBJ2-1, the V gene TRBV7-2; maybe TRBD1 (6 bases). CDR1 and CDR2 (germline): SGHTA, FQGNSA. This CDR3 contains 14 residues. CDR3 nucleotide sequence: TGTGCCAGCAGCTCTCAGGGGTCCTCCAATGAGCAGTTCTTC. It yields the protein CASSSQGSSNEQFF.

This chain uses TRBV7-9 with TRBJ1-4; D may be TRBD1 (5 bases). Germline CDR1 reads SEHNR; CDR2 reads FQNEAQ (reference sequence). There are 14 residues in the CDR3. V lost 2 bases to trimming and J lost 4 bases, with 8 bases between them. This CDR3 reads CASSLIGDNEKLFF. The CDR3 region has the DNA TGTGCCAGCAGCTTAATAGGGGATAATGAAAAACTGTTTTTT.

The chain is built from TRBV19 and TRBJ2-3; 12 positions agree with TRBD2. The CDR3 length is 16 residues. The V and J ends lost 4 bases and 2 bases, in that order; junction bases with no gene match: 4. Germline loops: CDR1 LNHDA, CDR2 SQIVND (reference sequence). This CDR3 is CASSTGLAGTTDTQYF. As DNA, the CDR3 is TGTGCCAGTAGTACCGGACTAGCGGGGACCACAGATACGCAGTATTTT.

The chain couples TRBV7-2 to TRBJ2-2; D gene ambiguous. Trimming took 6 bases from V and 7 from J, leaving 6 bases between them. Germline V gives CDR1 SGHTA, CDR2 FQGNSA. CDR3 size: 11 residues. Here the CDR3 reads CASSPIGELFF. CDR3 sequence (DNA): TGTGCCAGCAGTCCCATCGGGGAGCTGTTTTTT. Full variable domain (remainder filled in from reference TRBV7-2 and TRBJ2-2): GAGVSQSPSNKVTEKGKDVELRCDPISGHTALYWYRQSLGQGLEFLIYFQGNSAPDKSGLPSDRFSAERTGGSVSTLTIQRTQQEDSAVYLCASSPIGELFFGEGSRLTVL.

This clone was counted between two and nine times. This chain connects TRBV6-2 or TRBV6-3 to TRBJ1-5; D is unresolved. The CDR3 has 15 amino acids. The V and J ends lost 3 bases and 0 bases respectively, with 9 bases between them. From germline, CDR1 is MNHEY and CDR2 SVGEGT. The CDR3 protein is CASSYNSYSNQPQHF. The CDR3 DNA reads as TGTGCCAGCAGTTATAACAGTTATAGCAATCAGCCCCAGCATTTT.

The V call is TRBV28, the J call TRBJ2-1, with D hard to call. From germline, CDR1 is MDHEN and CDR2 SYDVKM. V was shortened by 3 bases and J by 7 bases, with 4 bases between the two germline ends. CDR3 size: 11 residues. The CDR3 reads CASSLSNEQFF. The CDR3 coding sequence is TGTGCCAGCAGTTTGTCTAATGAGCAGTTCTTC.

This chain connects TRBV6-5 to TRBJ1-2, with no clear D. V was clipped by 7 bases and J by 3 bases, with 15 bases between them. The length of the CDR3 is 14 residues. Looked up from germline, CDR1 is MNHEY and CDR2 is SVGAGI. This CDR3 is CASILAGFDYGYTF. CDR3 bases: TGTGCCAGCATTCTTGCGGGGTTCGACTATGGCTACACCTTC.

This clone was seen just once. The CDR3 nucleotides read TGTGCCAGCAGCCAAGCAGGGGGCCCAACTAATGAAAAACTGTTTTTT. Its translation: CASSQAGGPTNEKLFF. This rearrangement joins TRBV3-1 (or the pseudogene TRBV3-2) to TRBJ1-4; TRBD1 matches 8 bases. Germline loops: CDR1 LGHDT, CDR2 YNNKEL (reference sequence). The CDR3 consists of 16 residues. With V trimmed by 1 base and J by 0 bases, 1 base remained unmatched.

CDR3 DNA: TGTGCCAGCAGTTCCAGGGGTAGGGAGACCCAGTACTTC. It translates to CASSSRGRETQYF. This chain links TRBV6-6 with TRBJ2-5; possible D gene TRBD1, 6 bases. The germline gives CDR1 MNHNY, CDR2 SVGAGI (reference sequence). This CDR3 comprises 13 residues. The V end was cut by 4 bases, the J end by 5 bases, with 11 bases between.

The CDR3 DNA reads as TGTGCCAGCAGTTCGACAGTTGGGGAGACCCAGTACTTC. It yields the protein CASSSTVGETQYF. This chain joins TRBV6-5 and TRBJ2-5; TRBD1 might be the D (5 bases). V lost 4 bases and J 5 bases, leaving 11 bases between the germline ends. The CDR3 is made up of 13 amino acids. Germline V gene sequence: CDR1 MNHEY, CDR2 SVGAGI.

The chain recombines TRBV14 with TRBJ1-1, with a possible D match to TRBD1 (5 bases). CDR1 is SGHDN, CDR2 FVKESK, per germline. The CDR3 length is 15 residues. Between the trimmed V and J ends, which lost 2 bases and 5 bases, there was a span of 15 bases. The CDR3, as DNA: TGTGCCAGCAGCCAAAAATTGGCAGGACAAACTGAAGCTTTCTTT. Amino acid sequence: CASSQKLAGQTEAFF.

The gene calls are TRBV5-1 and TRBJ2-7; a possible D gene is TRBD1 (6 bases). CDR3 length: 14 residues. V lost 6 bases to trimming and J lost 5 bases, with 18 bases between them. Germline V gene sequence: CDR1 SGHRS, CDR2 YFSETQ. The CDR3 sequence is CASTLSGGKDEQYF. In nucleotides, the CDR3 is TGCGCCAGCACCCTGAGTGGGGGCAAGGACGAGCAGTACTTC.